The present T cell receptor (beta chain) was sequenced within a study of radiotherapy plus CTLA-4 blockade in lung cancer. At the level of the study: Disease control was achieved by approximately 30% of patients, and objective responses by about 19%.

In chemo-refractory metastatic non-small-cell lung cancer, patients got ipilimumab CTLA-4 blockade together with focal radiation. Repertoires were generated with immunoSEQ multiplex PCR, while TCRdb's copy carries only in-frame clones and drops some. The sample lists around 80,000 clones, roughly 69% occurring once. Whole-study results and caveats: Reports state that early shifts in blood T cell clones, with interferon-beta, best predicted response.

V lost 4 bases and J lost 0, with 16 bases in between. The CDR3 loop spans 17 amino acids. Germline CDR1 is SEHNR and CDR2 is FQNEAQ (reference sequence). A remark on this clone: The antigen is unknown.

Sequencing was performed on peripheral blood, taken from a patient treated with radiotherapy plus ipilimumab. The chain employs TRBV7-9 and TRBJ2-1; tentative D call: TRBD1 (6 bases). The TCR originated in a human donor with non-small cell lung cancer whose response to radiotherapy plus ipilimumab could not be evaluated. This CDR3 reads CASSSHPGASSYNEQFF. In DNA form, the CDR3 reads TGTGCCAGCAGCTCGCACCCAGGGGCGAGCTCCTACAATGAGCAGTTCTTC.